This paragraph reports one T cell receptor (beta chain). This sample is drawn from a study of cytotoxic CD8 clonotypes in ibrutinib-treated CLL. Data came from immunoSEQ multiplex PCR; TCRdb stores just in-frame clones and leaves some out. The sample records over 100,000 clones, approximately 83% being singletons. V dropped 7 bases and J dropped 3 bases, with 18 bases sitting between them. This CDR3 has 15 amino acids. From germline, CDR1 is SQVTM and CDR2 ANQGSEA. This TCR derives from a human donor with chronic lymphocytic leukemia. Sample: PBMCs, taken after 24 months of ibrutinib treatment. The chain has TRBV29-1 and TRBJ2-2; either TRBD1 or TRBD2 may supply D (5 bases each). CDR3 sequence (DNA): TGCAGCGCCCGGGGACGGGATCGATACACCGGGGAGCTGTTTTTT. Translating it yields CSARGRDRYTGELFF.